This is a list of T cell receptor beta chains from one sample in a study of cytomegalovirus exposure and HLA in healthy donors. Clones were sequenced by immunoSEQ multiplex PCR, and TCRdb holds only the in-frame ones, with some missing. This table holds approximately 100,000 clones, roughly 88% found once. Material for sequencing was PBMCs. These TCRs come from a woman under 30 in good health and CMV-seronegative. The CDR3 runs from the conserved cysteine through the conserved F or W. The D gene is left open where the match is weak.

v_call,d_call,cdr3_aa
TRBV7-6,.,CASSLVGGETQYF
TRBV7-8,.,CASSLDSPLLYGYTF
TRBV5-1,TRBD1,CASSPGPGQEVWSSGNTIYF
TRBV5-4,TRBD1,CASSLRQGARNTEAFF
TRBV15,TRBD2,CATSRDRRTSGGALGNTGELFF
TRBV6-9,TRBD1,CASRVSGGYNSPLHF
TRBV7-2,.,CASSRVGVSPLHF
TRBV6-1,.,CASSLLGRYWDEQYF
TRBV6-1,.,CASSAIGRTYEQYF
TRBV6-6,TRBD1,CASSKGQNQPQHF
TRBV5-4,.,CASREQGGETQYF
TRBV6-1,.,CASRTGIEAFF
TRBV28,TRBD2,CASSLAGELSYEQYF
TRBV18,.,CASSPPGQPSGANVLTF
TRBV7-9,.,CSSSPYSDEQFF
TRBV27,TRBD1,CASSQGVTYEQYF
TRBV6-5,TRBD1,CASSYLGQGADGYTF
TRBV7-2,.,CASSIGQLAKNIQYF
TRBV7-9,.,CASSSERSDYEQYF
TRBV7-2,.,CASSARRVHGRNTEAFF
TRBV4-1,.,CASSQETEPSYEQYF
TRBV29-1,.,CGVELGSGNTIYF
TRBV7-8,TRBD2,CASSLLVLPSGRSPYEQYF
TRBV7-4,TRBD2,CASSLTSGTSTDTQYF
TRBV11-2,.,CATQLKTGGTEAFF
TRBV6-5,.,CASSYSPGLTYEQYF
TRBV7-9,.,CASSWALEAHIQYF
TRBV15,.,CATSGRGEAVTQYF
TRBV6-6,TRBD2,CASSLAGLYPDTQYF
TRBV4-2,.,CASSQDGSRYYGYTF
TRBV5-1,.,CASGFRDGAEAFF
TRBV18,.,CASSPGLPSNEQYF
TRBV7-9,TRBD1,CASSLGGGPNTEAFF
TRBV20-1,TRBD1,CSTLRRGQVNF
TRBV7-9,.,CASSLGKSGEQYF
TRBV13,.,CASSTSGSPLHF
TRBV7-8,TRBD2,CASRPRGGGGYEQYF
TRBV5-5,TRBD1,CASSPRTGRDTQYF
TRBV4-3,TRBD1,CASSQDQGTGFSPLHF